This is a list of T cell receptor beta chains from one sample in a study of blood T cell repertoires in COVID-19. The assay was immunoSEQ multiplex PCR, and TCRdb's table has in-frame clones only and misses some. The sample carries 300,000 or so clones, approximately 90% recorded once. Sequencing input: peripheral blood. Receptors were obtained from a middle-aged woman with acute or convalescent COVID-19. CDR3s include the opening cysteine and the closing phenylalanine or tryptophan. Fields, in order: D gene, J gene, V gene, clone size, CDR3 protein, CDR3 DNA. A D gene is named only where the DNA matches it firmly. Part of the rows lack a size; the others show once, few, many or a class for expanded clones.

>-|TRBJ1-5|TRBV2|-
CASSQSGTKRQPQHF
TGTGCCAGCAGTCAATCCGGGACAAAGCGGCAGCCCCAGCATTTT
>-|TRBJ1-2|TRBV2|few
CASLRTGGESYTF
TGTGCCAGCCTTAGAACGGGCGGGGAAAGCTACACCTTC
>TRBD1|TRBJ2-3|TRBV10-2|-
CASSDRTGNQDTQYF
TGCGCCAGCAGTGACCGGACAGGGAACCAAGATACGCAGTATTTT
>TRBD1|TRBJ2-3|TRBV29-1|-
CSVRQGADTQYF
TGCAGCGTTAGGCAGGGGGCAGATACGCAGTATTTT
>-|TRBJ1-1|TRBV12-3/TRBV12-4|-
CASSLGGEAFF
TGTGCCAGCAGTTTGGGAGGTGAAGCTTTCTTT
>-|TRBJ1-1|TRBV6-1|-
CASSGASGTEAFF
TGTGCCAGCAGTGGAGCCTCAGGGACTGAAGCTTTCTTT
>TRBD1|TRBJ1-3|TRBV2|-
CASSVDRVSGNTIYF
TGTGCCAGCAGCGTTGACAGGGTTAGTGGAAACACCATATATTTT
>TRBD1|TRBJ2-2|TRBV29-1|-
CSAERTGHTGELFF
TGCAGCGCTGAGAGGACAGGGCACACCGGGGAGCTGTTTTTT
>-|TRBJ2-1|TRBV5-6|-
CASSVGAWQFF
TGTGCCAGCAGCGTTGGGGCTTGGCAGTTCTTC
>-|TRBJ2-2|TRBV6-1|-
CASSDRTDSTGELFF
TGTGCCAGCAGTGACCGGACAGACTCCACCGGGGAGCTGTTTTTT
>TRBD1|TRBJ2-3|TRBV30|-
CAWGGDRGLPLSTDTQYF
TGTGCCTGGGGGGGGGACAGGGGGCTACCCTTGAGCACAGATACGCAGTATTTT
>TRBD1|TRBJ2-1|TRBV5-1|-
CASRPLDRGSEQFF
TGCGCCAGCCGACCCTTGGACAGGGGGAGCGAGCAGTTCTTC
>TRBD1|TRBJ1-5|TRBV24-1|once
CATSDFLRQGVYSNQPQHF
TGTGCCACCAGTGATTTCTTACGACAGGGCGTATATAGCAATCAGCCCCAGCATTTT
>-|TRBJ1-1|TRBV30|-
CAWSSPTGFNTEAFF
TGTGCCTGGAGTTCCCCGACAGGCTTTAACACTGAAGCTTTCTTT
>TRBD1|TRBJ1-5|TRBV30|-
CAWSVGYRGYQPQHF
TGTGCCTGGAGTGTAGGGTACAGGGGTTATCAGCCCCAGCATTTT
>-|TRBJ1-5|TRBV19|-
CASIEGEYSNQPQHF
TGTGCCAGTATTGAAGGGGAATATAGCAATCAGCCCCAGCATTTT
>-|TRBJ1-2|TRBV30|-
CAWSVGGGEGYTF
TGTGCCTGGAGTGTAGGGGGGGGAGAGGGCTACACCTTC
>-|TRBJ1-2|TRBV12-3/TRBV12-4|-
CASSSNRAGYTF
TGTGCCAGCAGTTCCAACAGGGCTGGCTACACCTTC
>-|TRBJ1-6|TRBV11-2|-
CASSLDGSPLHF
TGTGCCAGCAGCTTAGACGGGTCACCCCTCCACTTT
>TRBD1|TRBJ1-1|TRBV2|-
CASSSPRGRTEAFF
TGTGCCAGCAGTTCACCCAGGGGGCGGACTGAAGCTTTCTTT
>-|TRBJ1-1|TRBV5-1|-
CASGLSGTEAFF
TGCGCCAGCGGGCTATCAGGGACTGAAGCTTTCTTT
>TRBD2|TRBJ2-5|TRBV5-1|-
CASSLWVAGASKETQYF
TGCGCCAGCAGCTTGTGGGTAGCGGGGGCTTCTAAAGAGACCCAGTACTTC
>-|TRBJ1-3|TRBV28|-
CASRGGPPGNTIYF
TGTGCCAGCAGGGGGGGTCCCCCTGGAAACACCATATATTTT
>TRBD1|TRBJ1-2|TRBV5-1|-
CASSLGDRSANYGYTF
TGCGCCAGCAGCTTGGGGGACAGGTCGGCTAACTATGGCTACACCTTC
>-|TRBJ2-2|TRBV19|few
CASRMVSLGATGELFF
TGTGCCAGTAGAATGGTGTCGCTAGGCGCGACCGGGGAGCTGTTTTTT
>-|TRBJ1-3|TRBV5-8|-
CASSFDRLSGNTIYF
TGTGCCAGCAGCTTTGACAGACTCTCTGGAAACACCATATATTTT
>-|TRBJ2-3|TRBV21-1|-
CASRRTATSTDTQYF
TGTGCCAGCAGGAGGACAGCTACTAGCACAGATACGCAGTATTTT
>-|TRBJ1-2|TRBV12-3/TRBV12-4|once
CASSLARGRGYTF
TGTGCCAGCAGTTTGGCCCGAGGCCGCGGCTACACCTTC
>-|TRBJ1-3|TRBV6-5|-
CASSYSARGNTIYF
TGTGCCAGCAGTTACTCTGCCAGGGGAAACACCATATATTTT
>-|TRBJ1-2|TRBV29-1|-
CSAQTEDYYGYTF
TGCAGCGCCCAAACTGAGGACTACTATGGCTACACCTTC
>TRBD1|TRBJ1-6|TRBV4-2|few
CASSRLWDRDSPLHF
TGTGCCAGCAGCCGGCTGTGGGACAGAGATTCACCCCTCCACTTT
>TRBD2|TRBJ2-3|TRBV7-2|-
CASTGLAASTDTQYF
TGTGCCAGCACGGGACTAGCGGCTAGCACAGATACGCAGTATTTT
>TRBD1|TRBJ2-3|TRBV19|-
CASSRTGSTDTQYF
TGTGCCAGTAGTCGGACAGGTAGCACAGATACGCAGTATTTT
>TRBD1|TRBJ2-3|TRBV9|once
CASSVPGTGVTDTQYF
TGTGCCAGCAGCGTACCGGGGACAGGGGTAACAGATACGCAGTATTTT
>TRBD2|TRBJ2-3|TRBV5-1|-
CASSRPPPSGGAGTQYF
TGCGCCAGCAGCCGACCCCCCCCGAGCGGGGGGGCGGGTACGCAGTATTTT
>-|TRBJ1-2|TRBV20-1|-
CSARHRDGYTF
TGCAGTGCTAGACACAGGGATGGCTACACCTTC
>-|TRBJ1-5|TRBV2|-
CASTVGRENQPQHF
TGTGCCAGCACCGTGGGCCGGGAAAATCAGCCCCAGCATTTT
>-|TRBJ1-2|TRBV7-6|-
CASSLEAGGGYGYTF
TGTGCCAGCAGCTTAGAGGCGGGGGGCGGGTATGGCTACACCTTC
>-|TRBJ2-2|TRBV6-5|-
CASRTGGNAGELFF
TGTGCCAGCAGGACAGGCGGCAATGCCGGGGAGCTGTTTTTT
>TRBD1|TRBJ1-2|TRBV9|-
CASSAGQGGNYGYTF
TGTGCCAGCAGCGCCGGACAGGGCGGAAACTATGGCTACACCTTC
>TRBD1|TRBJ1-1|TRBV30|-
CAWSRGDRAAFF
TGTGCCTGGAGTCGAGGGGACAGGGCTGCTTTCTTT
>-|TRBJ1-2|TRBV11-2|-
CASSAGVDGYTF
TGTGCCAGCAGCGCGGGGGTGGATGGCTACACCTTC
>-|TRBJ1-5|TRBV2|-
CASSPAPGNQPQHF
TGTGCCAGCTCCCCGGCCCCGGGAAATCAGCCCCAGCATTTT
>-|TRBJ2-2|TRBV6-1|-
CASSVGTVGGHTGELFF
TGTGCCAGCAGTGTTGGGACAGTCGGGGGACACACCGGGGAGCTGTTTTTT
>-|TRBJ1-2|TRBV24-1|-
CATSDYRDSGGYTF
TGTGCCACCAGTGATTATCGGGATTCGGGTGGCTACACCTTC
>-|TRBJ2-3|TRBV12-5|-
CASGLVLGSSTDTQYF
TGTGCTAGTGGTTTGGTACTAGGGTCTAGCACAGATACGCAGTATTTT
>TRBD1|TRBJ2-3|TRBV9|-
CASSVGQGLSTDTQYF
TGTGCCAGCAGCGTCGGACAGGGCCTTAGCACAGATACGCAGTATTTT
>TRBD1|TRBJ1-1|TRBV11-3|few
CASSGGGVGTEAFF
TGTGCCAGCAGCGGAGGGGGCGTTGGAACTGAAGCTTTCTTT
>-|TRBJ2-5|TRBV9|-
CASSVTYREQETQYF
TGTGCCAGCAGCGTAACATACAGAGAACAAGAGACCCAGTACTTC
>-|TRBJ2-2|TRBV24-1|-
CATSATGPGELFF
TGTGCCACCAGTGCAACAGGGCCCGGGGAGCTGTTTTTT
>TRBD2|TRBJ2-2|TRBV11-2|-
CASSPSGGYTGELFF
TGTGCCAGCAGCCCGAGCGGGGGTTACACCGGGGAGCTGTTTTTT
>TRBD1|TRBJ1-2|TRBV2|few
CASTGQGRSNYGYTF
TGTGCCAGCACTGGACAGGGCAGATCTAACTATGGCTACACCTTC
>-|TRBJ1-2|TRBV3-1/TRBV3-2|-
CASSSREVGGYTF
TGTGCCAGCAGCTCGCGGGAGGTGGGAGGCTACACCTTC
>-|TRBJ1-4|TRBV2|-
CASSGRGGGKLFF
TGTGCCAGCTCAGGAAGGGGGGGAGGAAAACTGTTTTTT
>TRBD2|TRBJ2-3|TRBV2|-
CASSEALGLAGNPDTQYF
TGTGCCAGCAGTGAAGCCCTGGGACTAGCGGGGAATCCAGATACGCAGTATTTT
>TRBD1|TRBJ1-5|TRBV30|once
CAWSVSRGTITGNQPQHF
TGTGCCTGGAGTGTGTCCAGGGGGACCATTACGGGCAATCAGCCCCAGCATTTT
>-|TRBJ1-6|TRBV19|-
CASTQGNNSPLHF
TGTGCCAGCACCCAGGGGAATAATTCACCCCTCCACTTT
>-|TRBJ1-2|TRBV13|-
CASSSSSGHGYTF
TGTGCCAGCAGCTCCTCTTCAGGGCATGGCTACACCTTC
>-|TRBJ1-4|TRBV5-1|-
CASRVREKLFF
TGCGCCAGCAGGGTGCGTGAAAAACTGTTTTTT